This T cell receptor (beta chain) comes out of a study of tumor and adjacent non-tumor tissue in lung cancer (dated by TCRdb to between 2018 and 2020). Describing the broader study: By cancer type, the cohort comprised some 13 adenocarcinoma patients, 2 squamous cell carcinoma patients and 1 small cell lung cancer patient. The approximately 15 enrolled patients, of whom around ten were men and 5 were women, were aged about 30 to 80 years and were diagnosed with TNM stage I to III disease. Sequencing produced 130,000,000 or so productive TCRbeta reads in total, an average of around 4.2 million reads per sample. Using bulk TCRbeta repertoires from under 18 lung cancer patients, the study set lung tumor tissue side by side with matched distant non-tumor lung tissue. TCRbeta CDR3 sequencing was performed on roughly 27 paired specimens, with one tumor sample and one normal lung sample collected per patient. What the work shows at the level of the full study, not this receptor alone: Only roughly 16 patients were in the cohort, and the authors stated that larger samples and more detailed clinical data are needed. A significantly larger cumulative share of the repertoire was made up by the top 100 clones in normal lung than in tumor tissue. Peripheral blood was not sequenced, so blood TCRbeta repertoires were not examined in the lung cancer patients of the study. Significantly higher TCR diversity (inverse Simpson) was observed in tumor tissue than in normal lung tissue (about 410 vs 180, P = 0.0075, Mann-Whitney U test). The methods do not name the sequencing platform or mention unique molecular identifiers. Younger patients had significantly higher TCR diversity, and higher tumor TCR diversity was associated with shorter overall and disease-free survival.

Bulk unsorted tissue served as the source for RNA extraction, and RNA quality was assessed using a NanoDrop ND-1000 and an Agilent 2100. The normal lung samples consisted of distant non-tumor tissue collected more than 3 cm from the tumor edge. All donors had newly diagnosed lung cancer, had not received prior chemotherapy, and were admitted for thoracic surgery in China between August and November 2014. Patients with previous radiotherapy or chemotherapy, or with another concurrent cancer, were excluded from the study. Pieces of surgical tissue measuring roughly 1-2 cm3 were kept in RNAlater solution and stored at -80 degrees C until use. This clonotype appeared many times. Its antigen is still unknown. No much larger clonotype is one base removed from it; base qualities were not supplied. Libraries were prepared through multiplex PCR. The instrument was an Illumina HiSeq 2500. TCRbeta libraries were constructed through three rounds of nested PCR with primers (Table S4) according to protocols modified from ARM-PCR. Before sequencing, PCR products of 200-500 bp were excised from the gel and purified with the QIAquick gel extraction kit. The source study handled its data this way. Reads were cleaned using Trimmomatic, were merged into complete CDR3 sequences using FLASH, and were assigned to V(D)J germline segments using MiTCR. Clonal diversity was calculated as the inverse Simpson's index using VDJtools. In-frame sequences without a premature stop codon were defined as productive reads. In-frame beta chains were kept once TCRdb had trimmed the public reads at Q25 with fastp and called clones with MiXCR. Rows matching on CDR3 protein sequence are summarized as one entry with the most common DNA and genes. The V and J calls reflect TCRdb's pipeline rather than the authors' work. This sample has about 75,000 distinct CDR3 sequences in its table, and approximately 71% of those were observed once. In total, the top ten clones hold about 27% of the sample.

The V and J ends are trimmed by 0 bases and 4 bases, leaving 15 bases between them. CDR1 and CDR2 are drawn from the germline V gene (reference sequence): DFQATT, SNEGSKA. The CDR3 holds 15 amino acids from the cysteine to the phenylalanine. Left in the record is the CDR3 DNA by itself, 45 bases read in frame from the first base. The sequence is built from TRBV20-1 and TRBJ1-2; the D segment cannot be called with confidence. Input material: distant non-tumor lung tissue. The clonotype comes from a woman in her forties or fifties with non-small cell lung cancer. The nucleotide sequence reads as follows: TGCAGTGCTAGAGATCTTCCGGGCGGTCCCTATGGCTACACCTTC. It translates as CSARDLPGGPYGYTF.